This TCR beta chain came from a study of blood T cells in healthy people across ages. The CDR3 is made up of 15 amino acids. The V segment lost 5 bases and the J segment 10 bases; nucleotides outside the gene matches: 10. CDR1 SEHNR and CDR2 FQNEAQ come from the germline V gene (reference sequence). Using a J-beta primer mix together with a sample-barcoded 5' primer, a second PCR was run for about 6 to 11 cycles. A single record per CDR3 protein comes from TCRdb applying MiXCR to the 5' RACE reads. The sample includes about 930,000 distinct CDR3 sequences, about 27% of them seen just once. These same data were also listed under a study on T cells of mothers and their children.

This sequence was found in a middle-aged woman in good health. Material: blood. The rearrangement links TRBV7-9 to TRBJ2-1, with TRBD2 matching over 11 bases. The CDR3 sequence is CASSPSGGLAEEQFF. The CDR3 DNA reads TGTGCCAGCAGCCCTAGCGGGGGGCTTGCAGAAGAGCAGTTCTTC.